Presented here are 5 T cell receptor beta chains from one specimen sequenced in a study of T-cell memory formation after mild COVID-19. TCRdb reprocessed the 5' RACE reads with MiXCR, giving one entry per CDR3 protein. The sample carries approximately 350,000 distinct CDR3 sequences, 25% to 30% recorded once. The sample taken for sequencing was PBMCs or a T cell subset sorted from them (not recorded which). The source is an adult woman who had mild COVID-19 (a few samples of this study predate the infection). Cell type and time point are not known.

This chain links TRBV14 with TRBJ2-2, with D maybe TRBD1 (5 bases). Germline V gene data show CDR1 as SGHDN and CDR2 as FVKESK. The CDR3 runs to 14 residues. Trimming left V 3 bases short and J 3 bases short, with 8 bases between. The CDR3 bases are TGTGCCAGCAGCCACCAGGGATACACCGGGGAGCTGTTTTTT. Translation: CASSHQGYTGELFF.

This clonotype was detected ten times or more. V is TRBV7-6 and J is TRBJ2-2, with D unclear. V was shortened by 1 base and J by 4 bases, with 10 bases between the two germline ends. The CDR3 covers 15 residues. Germline V lookup: CDR1 SGHVS, CDR2 FNYEAQ. The CDR3 reads CASSLVAFSTGELFF. The DNA for the CDR3 is TGTGCCAGCAGCTTAGTAGCTTTTTCCACCGGGGAGCTGTTTTTT.

V gene TRBV20-1 combines with J gene TRBJ2-5; maybe TRBD2 (5 bases). V lost 0 bases, J lost 1 base, and 12 bases lay in between. This CDR3 has 15 residues. CDR1 and CDR2 (germline): DFQATT, SNEGSKA (reference sequence). Here the CDR3 reads CSARDRRTLQETQYF. CDR3 sequence (DNA): TGCAGTGCTAGAGATCGTAGGACTCTCCAAGAGACCCAGTACTTC.

The V gene is TRBV7-9, the J gene TRBJ1-2, with D unclear. This CDR3 contains 13 residues. Trimming shortened V by 2 bases and J by 4 bases, and 8 bases separated the two germline ends. The germline V gene has CDR1 SEHNR and CDR2 FQNEAQ (reference sequence). CDR3 region: CASSLFVGYGYTF. CDR3 bases: TGTGCCAGCAGCTTATTCGTAGGCTATGGCTACACCTTC.

This clonotype was counted between two and nine times. This chain joins TRBV19 and TRBJ2-1; D call uncertain. V lost 4 bases, J lost 9 bases, and 10 bases lay in between. Germline assignment: CDR1 LNHDA and CDR2 SQIVND (reference sequence). The CDR3 extends over 12 amino acids. The chain's CDR3 is CASSTPRREQFF. CDR3 DNA: TGTGCCAGTAGTACGCCCAGGCGTGAGCAGTTCTTC.